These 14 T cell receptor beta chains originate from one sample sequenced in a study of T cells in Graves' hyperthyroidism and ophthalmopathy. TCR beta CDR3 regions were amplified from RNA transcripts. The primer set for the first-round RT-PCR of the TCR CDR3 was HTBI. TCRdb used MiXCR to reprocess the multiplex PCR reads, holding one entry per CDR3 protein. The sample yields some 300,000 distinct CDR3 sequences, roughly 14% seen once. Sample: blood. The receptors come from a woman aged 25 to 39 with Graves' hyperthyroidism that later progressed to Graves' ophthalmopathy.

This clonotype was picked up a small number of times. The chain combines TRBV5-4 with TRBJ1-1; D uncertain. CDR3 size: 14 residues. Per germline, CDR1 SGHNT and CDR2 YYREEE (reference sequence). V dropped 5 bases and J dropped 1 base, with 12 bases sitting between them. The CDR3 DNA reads TGTGCCAGCAGTTGGGATTACCAGAACACTGAAGCTTTCTTT. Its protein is CASSWDYQNTEAFF.

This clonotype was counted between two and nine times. The CDR3 nucleotides read TGTGCCAGCAGCTTTCCACTCTCTGGAAACACCATATATTTT. Translation: CASSFPLSGNTIYF. V usage is TRBV7-2 and J usage is TRBJ1-3; D ambiguous. The CDR3 loop spans 14 amino acids. Trimming cost V 3 bases and J 0 bases, with 6 bases left between them. CDR1 is SGHTA, CDR2 FQGNSA, per germline.

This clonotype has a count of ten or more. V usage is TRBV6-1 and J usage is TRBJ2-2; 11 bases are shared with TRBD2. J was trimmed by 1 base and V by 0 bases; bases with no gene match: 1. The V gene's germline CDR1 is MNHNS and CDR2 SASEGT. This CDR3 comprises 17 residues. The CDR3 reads CASSEALAGVNTGELFF. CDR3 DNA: TGTGCCAGCAGTGAAGCACTAGCGGGAGTGAACACCGGGGAGCTGTTTTTT.

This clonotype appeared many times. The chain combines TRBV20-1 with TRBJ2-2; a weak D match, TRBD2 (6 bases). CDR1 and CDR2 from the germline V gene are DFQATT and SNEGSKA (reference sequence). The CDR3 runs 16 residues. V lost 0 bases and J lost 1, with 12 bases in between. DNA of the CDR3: TGCAGTGCTAGAGATCCTGGGACTGAGAACACCGGGGAGCTGTTTTTT. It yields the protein CSARDPGTENTGELFF.

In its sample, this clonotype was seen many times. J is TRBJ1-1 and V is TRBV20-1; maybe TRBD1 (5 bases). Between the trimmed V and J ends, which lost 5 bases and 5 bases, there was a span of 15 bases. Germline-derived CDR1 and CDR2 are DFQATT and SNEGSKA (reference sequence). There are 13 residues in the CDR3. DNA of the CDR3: TGCAGTGCTCGCCCCGGGGGTCCAACTGAAGCTTTCTTT. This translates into CSARPGGPTEAFF.

Here the CDR3 reads CASSVDPTGEQYF. The DNA of the CDR3 is TGTGCCAGCAGCGTAGACCCAACGGGCGAGCAGTACTTC. The chain recombines TRBV9 with TRBJ2-7, with no clear D. The CDR3 has 13 residues. CDR1 and CDR2 (germline): SGDLS, YYNGEE. V was clipped by 0 bases and J by 6 bases, with 10 bases between them.

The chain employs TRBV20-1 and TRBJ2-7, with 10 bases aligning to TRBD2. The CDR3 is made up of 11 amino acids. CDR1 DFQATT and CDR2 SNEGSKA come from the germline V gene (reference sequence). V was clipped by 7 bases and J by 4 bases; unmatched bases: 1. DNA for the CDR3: TGCAGTGGGACTAGCGGTTACGAGCAGTACTTC. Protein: CSGTSGYEQYF.

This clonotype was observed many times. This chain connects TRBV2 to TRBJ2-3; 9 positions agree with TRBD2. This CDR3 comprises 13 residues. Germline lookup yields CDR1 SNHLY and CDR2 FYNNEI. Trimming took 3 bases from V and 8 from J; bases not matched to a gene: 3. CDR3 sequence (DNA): TGTGCCAGCAGTGAGGAGCGGGAGGCTACGCAGTATTTT. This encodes CASSEEREATQYF.

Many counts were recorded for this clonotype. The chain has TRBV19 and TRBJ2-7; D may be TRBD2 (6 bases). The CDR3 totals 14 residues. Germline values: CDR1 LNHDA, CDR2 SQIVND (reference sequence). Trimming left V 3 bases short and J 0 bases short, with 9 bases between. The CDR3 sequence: CASSIGGTSYEQYF. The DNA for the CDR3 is TGTGCCAGTAGTATCGGCGGGACCTCCTACGAGCAGTACTTC.

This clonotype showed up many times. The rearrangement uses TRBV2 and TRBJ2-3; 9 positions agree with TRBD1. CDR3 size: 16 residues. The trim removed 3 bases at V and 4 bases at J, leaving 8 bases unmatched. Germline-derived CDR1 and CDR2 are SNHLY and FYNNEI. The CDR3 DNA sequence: TGTGCCAGCAGTGATGGTTGGGGACAGGGATCAGATACGCAGTATTTT. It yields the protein CASSDGWGQGSDTQYF.

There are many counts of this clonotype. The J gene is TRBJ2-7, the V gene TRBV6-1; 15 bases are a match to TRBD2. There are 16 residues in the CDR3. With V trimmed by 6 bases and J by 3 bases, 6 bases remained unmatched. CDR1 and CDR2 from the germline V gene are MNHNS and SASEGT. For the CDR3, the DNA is TGTGCCAGCAGAACGGGACTAGCGGGAGGCGACTACGAGCAGTACTTC. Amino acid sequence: CASRTGLAGGDYEQYF.

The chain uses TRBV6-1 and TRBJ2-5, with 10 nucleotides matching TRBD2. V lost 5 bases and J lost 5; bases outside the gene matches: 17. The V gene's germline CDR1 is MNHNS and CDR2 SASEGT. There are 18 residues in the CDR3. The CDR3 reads CASSPPGSGRAGGETQYF. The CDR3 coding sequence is TGTGCCAGCAGTCCTCCCGGGAGCGGGAGGGCGGGCGGGGAGACCCAGTACTTC.

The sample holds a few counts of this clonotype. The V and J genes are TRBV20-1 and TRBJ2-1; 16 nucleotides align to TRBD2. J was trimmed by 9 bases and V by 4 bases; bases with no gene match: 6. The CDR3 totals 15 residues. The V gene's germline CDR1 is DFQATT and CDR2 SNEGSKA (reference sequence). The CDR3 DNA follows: TGCAGTGCTACGGGACTAGCGGGAGGGCCCGGTGAGCAGTTCTTC. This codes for CSATGLAGGPGEQFF.

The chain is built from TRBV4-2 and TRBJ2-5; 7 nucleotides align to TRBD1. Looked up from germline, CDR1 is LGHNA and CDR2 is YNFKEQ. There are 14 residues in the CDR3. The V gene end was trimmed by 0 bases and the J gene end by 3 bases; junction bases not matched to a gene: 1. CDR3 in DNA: TGTGCCAGCAGCCAAGAAGGACAGGAAGAGACCCAGTACTTC. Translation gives CASSQEGQEETQYF.